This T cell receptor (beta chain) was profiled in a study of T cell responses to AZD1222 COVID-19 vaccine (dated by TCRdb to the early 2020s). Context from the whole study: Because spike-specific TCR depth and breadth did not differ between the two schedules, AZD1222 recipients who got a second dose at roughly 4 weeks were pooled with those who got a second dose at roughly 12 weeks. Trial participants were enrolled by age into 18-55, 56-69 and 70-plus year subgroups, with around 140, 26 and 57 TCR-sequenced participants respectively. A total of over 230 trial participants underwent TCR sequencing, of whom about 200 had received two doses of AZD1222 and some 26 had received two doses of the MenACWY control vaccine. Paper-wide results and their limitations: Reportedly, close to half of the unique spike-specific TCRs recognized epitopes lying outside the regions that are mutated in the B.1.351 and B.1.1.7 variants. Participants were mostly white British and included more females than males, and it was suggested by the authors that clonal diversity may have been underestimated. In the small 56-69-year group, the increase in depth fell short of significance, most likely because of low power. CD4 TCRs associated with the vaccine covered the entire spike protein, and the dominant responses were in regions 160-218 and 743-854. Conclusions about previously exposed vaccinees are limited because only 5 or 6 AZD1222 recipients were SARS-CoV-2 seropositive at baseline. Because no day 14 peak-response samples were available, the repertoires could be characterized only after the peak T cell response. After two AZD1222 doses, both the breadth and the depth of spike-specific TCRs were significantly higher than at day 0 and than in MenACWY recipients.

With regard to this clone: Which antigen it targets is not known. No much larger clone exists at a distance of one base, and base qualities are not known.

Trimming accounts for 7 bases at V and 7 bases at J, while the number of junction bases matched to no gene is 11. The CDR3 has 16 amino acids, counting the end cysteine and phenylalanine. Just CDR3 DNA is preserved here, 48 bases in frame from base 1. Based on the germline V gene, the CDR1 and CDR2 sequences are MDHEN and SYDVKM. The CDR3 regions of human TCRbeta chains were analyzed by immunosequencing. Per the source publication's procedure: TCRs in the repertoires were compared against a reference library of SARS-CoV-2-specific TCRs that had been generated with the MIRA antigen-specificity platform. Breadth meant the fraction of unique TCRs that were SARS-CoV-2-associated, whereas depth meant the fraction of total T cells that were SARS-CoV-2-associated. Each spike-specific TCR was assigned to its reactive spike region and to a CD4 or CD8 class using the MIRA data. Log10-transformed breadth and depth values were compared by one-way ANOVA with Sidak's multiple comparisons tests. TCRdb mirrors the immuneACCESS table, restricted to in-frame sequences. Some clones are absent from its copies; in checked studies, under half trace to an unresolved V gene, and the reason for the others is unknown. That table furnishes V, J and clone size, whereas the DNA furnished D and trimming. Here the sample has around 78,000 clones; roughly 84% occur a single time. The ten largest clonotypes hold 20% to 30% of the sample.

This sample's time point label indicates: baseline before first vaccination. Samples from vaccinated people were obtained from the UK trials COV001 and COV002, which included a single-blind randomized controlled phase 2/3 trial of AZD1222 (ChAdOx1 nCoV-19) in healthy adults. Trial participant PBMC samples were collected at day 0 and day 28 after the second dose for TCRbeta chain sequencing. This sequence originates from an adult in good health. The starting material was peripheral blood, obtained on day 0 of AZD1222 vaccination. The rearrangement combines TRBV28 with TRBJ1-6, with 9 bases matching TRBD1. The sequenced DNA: TGTGCCAGCACAACAGGGGGCGGCCGGAACAATTCACCCCTCCACTTT. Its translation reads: CASTTGGGRNNSPLHF.